Below are 12 T cell receptor beta chains sequenced from a single sample in a study of metastatic and nonmetastatic thyroid tumors. TCRdb reanalyzed the PCR reads via MiXCR. The data contain about 48,000 clones, 22% of them singletons. Nobody among the patients had been given any treatment before thyroid surgery. The specimen was blood. These receptors were obtained from a male donor with papillary thyroid cancer or a benign thyroid nodule (not recorded which). Some clones in this sample may be carry-over from other donors' samples.

This clone was recorded at least ten times. The rearrangement joins TRBV27 to TRBJ2-7, with unresolved D. The V gene's germline CDR1 is MNHEY and CDR2 SMNVEV (reference sequence). V was pared by 5 bases and J by 3 bases, with 14 bases between. CDR3 length: 14 residues. The CDR3 is CASSIWTPHYEQYF. CDR3 DNA sequence: TGTGCCAGCAGTATCTGGACCCCTCACTACGAGCAGTACTTC.

The V gene is TRBV9, the J gene TRBJ2-1; a weak D match, TRBD2 (5 bases). The CDR3 has 15 residues. The germline V gene has CDR1 SGDLS and CDR2 YYNGEE. Trimming left V 0 bases short and J 10 bases short, with 17 bases between. The CDR3, as DNA: TGTGCCAGCAGCGTAGAGATGGGGAGACCGAGCGAGCAGTTCTTC. This translates into CASSVEMGRPSEQFF.

This clone was detected many times. For the CDR3, the DNA is TGTGCCAGCAGCTTAAAAGCTAGGGTTCAGGACGGCTACACCTTC. Its protein is CASSLKARVQDGYTF. The genes are TRBV7-8 and TRBJ1-2; no clear D gene. From germline, CDR1 is SGHVS and CDR2 FQNEAQ. V was trimmed by 2 bases and J by 8 bases, leaving 18 bases between them. The CDR3 extends over 15 amino acids.

Comments on this clone: One end of the junction does not line up with germline, which may come from a read error. V usage is TRBV9 and J usage is TRBJ2-1; TRBD2 matches at 7 bases. The CDR3 extends over 16 amino acids. Germline V CDR1 and CDR2: SGDLS, YYNGEE. The CDR3 region has the DNA TGTGCCAGCAGCGTAGGTCCCGGGACTATGGGCAATGGGCAGTTCTTC. It translates to CASSVGPGTMGNGQFF.

This clone was seen ten or more times. The rearrangement links TRBV5-1 to TRBJ2-5; D may be TRBD1 or TRBD2 (5 bases each). Germline assignment: CDR1 SGHRS and CDR2 YFSETQ. The CDR3 length is 12 residues. Trimming stripped 7 bases from V and 5 bases from J, with 12 bases between. The CDR3 nucleotides are TGCGCCAGCTCGCAAGGGGACGAGACCCAGTACTTC. Translating gives CASSQGDETQYF.

This clone was recorded at least ten times. V is TRBV6-1 and J is TRBJ2-7; 8 bases align to TRBD2. V shed 8 bases and J 2 bases; nucleotides not matched to a gene: 11. This CDR3 has 15 residues. The germline V gene encodes CDR1 MNHNS and CDR2 SASEGT. This chain's CDR3 is CASRAGGGTTYEQYF. The CDR3 DNA sequence: TGTGCCAGCCGGGCGGGCGGGGGGACTACCTACGAGCAGTACTTC.

In this sample, this clone turned up many times. V gene TRBV20-1 combines with J gene TRBJ2-7; D gene ambiguous. The CDR3 totals 12 residues. Germline V gene sequence: CDR1 DFQATT, CDR2 SNEGSKA (reference sequence). Trimming pared 1 base from V and 7 bases from J, leaving 11 bases between. CDR3 DNA sequence: TGCAGTGCTAGAGCGGCCTCGGGTGAGCAGTACTTC. Translation: CSARAASGEQYF.

V gene TRBV6-2 or TRBV6-3 combines with J gene TRBJ2-7, with 9 bases that match TRBD2. Per the germline V gene, CDR1 is MNHEY and CDR2 is SVGEGT. The ends lost 2 bases at V and 6 bases at J; junction bases unmatched: 20. There are 19 residues in the CDR3. The CDR3 is CASSYGHARGGAWIPEQYF. CDR3 DNA sequence: TGTGCCAGCAGTTACGGCCATGCTCGCGGGGGGGCGTGGATTCCCGAGCAGTACTTC.

V is TRBV6-2 or TRBV6-3 and J is TRBJ2-7; D is perhaps TRBD2 (5 bases). Trimming removed 2 bases at V and 5 bases at J, with 16 bases between. The CDR3 length is 15 residues. Germline CDR1 MNHEY, CDR2 SVGEGT. The CDR3 nucleotides read TGTGCCAGCAGTTACGAGCGGTGCGCTAACAACGAGCAGTACTTC. Its translation: CASSYERCANNEQYF.

The chain has TRBV4-3 and TRBJ2-7; 8 bases are shared with TRBD1. The CDR3 spans 14 residues. CDR1 and CDR2 from the germline V gene are LGHNA and YSLEER. The junction had 5 bases not matched to a gene; V was cut back by 2 bases and J by 5 bases. In DNA form, the CDR3 reads TGCGCCAGCAGCCAAAGGACAGGGACAGACGAGCAGTACTTC. Its protein product is CASSQRTGTDEQYF.

This clone was counted many times. The V gene is TRBV24-1, the J gene TRBJ2-1, with 9 nucleotides matching TRBD2. V trimming: 10 bases; J trimming: 6 bases; junction bases outside the gene matches: 6. In germline, CDR1 is KGHDR, CDR2 SFDVKD. The CDR3 is made up of 13 amino acids. CDR3 nucleotide sequence: TGTGCCACTAGGCTTAGCGGGAGCAATGAGCAGTTCTTC. This encodes CATRLSGSNEQFF.

This clone came up many times. This rearrangement joins TRBV28 to TRBJ2-7; a possible D gene is TRBD1 (6 bases). This CDR3 has 13 amino acids. The V end was cut by 6 bases, the J end by 1 base, with 10 bases between. CDR1 is MDHEN and CDR2 is SYDVKM in the germline V gene. The CDR3 sequence: CASRAGVSYEQYF. Written as DNA, the CDR3 is TGTGCCAGCAGGGCAGGGGTTTCCTACGAGCAGTACTTC.